This is a list of T cell receptor beta chains from one sample in a study of CD4 T cells in relation to SARS-CoV-2 and coronaviruses. Their antigens remain unidentified. Sequencing was performed with immunoSEQ multiplex PCR; in TCRdb, only in-frame clones are kept and a portion is missing. The sample contains about 19,000 clones, about 72% of which appear only once. Sequenced: CD4+ T cells from PBMCs, cultured in vitro. The origin of the receptors is a human donor in good health. CDR3s include the opening cysteine and the closing phenylalanine or tryptophan. D genes are given only for firm matches. Only some rows state a clone size, as once, few, many or a class for expanded clones.

clone_size j_call v_call d_call cdr3_nt cdr3_aa
NA TRBJ1-5 TRBV2 NA TGTGCCAGCAGTGAAAAGGTGAGCGGATATCAGCCCCAGCATTTT CASSEKVSGYQPQHF
NA TRBJ1-6 TRBV30 TRBD1 TGTGCCTGGAGAGGCGGACTCGGGACAGGTGGATCACCCCTCCACTTT CAWRGGLGTGGSPLHF
few TRBJ1-1 TRBV15 NA TGTGCCACCACCCCGCGCGGGGTTATGAACACTGAAGCTTTCTTT CATTPRGVMNTEAFF
NA TRBJ1-5 TRBV29-1 TRBD1 TGCAGCCATTCAAGGGGGCCGGAGCCCCAGCATTTT CSHSRGPEPQHF
few TRBJ2-2 TRBV21-1 NA TGTGCCAGCAGCAACTCCGGGACAGGGGTCACCGGGGAGCTGTTTTTT CASSNSGTGVTGELFF
NA TRBJ2-5 TRBV19 NA TGTGCCAGTAGTATGGGCAGAGTACAAGAGACCCAGTACTTC CASSMGRVQETQYF
few TRBJ2-7 TRBV6-5 NA TGTGCCAGCAGTTACTCGATCGGTACCTACGAGCAGTACTTC CASSYSIGTYEQYF
NA TRBJ1-1 TRBV5-1 TRBD1 TGCGCCAGCAGCTTGGGACAGGGTAATTGGGCTGAAGCTTTCTTT CASSLGQGNWAEAFF
NA TRBJ1-1 TRBV5-8 NA TGTGCCAGCAGCTTGTTTCGGGGGGGCACTGAAGCTTTCTTT CASSLFRGGTEAFF
NA TRBJ2-3 TRBV29-1 NA TGCAGCGTTGACGGGCAGGGAGGAGATACGCAGTATTTT CSVDGQGGDTQYF
NA TRBJ2-3 TRBV9 TRBD1 TGTGCCAGCAGCGTAGGGACCGGACAGGGGTTCACAGATACGCAGTATTTT CASSVGTGQGFTDTQYF
once TRBJ2-3 TRBV3-1/TRBV3-2 NA TGTGCCAGCAGCCAGGGCCTAGAGTCTCGCACAGATACGCAGTATTTT CASSQGLESRTDTQYF
NA TRBJ2-1 TRBV27 NA TGTGCCAGCAGTTTAGTGCTTGCATCCTACAATGAGCAGTTCTTC CASSLVLASYNEQFF
NA TRBJ2-3 TRBV7-9 TRBD2 TGTGCCAGCAGCTTGCTCCGGGGGGGCGGGACGGCAGATACGCAGTATTTT CASSLLRGGGTADTQYF
NA TRBJ1-2 TRBV7-3 NA TGTGCCAGCAGCTTAGGCGGACAGACAGCTCCGGGGGGCTACACCTTC CASSLGGQTAPGGYTF
NA TRBJ2-1 TRBV5-1 NA TGCGCCAGCAGCTTCGAGTCACAGGGAGTTGGGAATGAGCAGTTCTTC CASSFESQGVGNEQFF
NA TRBJ1-1 TRBV7-9 NA TGTGCCAGCAGCTTCGACAGTATGAACACTGAAGCTTTCTTT CASSFDSMNTEAFF
NA TRBJ2-7 TRBV19 NA TGTGCCAGTAGTATTTTCGGGCAGGGAACTTACGAGCAGTACTTC CASSIFGQGTYEQYF
NA TRBJ1-2 TRBV20-1 TRBD1 TGCAGTGCTAGTAGTTCCAGGGGGCTCGGCTACACCTTC CSASSSRGLGYTF
NA TRBJ2-1 TRBV15 NA TGTGCCACCAGCAGAGATAGAGGTTACAATGAGCAGTTCTTC CATSRDRGYNEQFF